This note documents a single TCR beta chain sequence. The library protocol tagged individual cDNA molecules with unique molecular identifiers. TCRdb processed the 5' RACE reads anew with MiXCR; each CDR3 protein has one entry. The sample comprises 65,000 to 85,000 distinct CDR3 sequences, roughly 13% of which are singletons, and approximately 1.1% rests with the top ten. This specimen belongs to a study of early T cells in non-severe SARS-CoV-2 infection. The CDR3 is made up of 14 amino acids. V dropped 0 bases and J dropped 2 bases, with 6 bases sitting between them. The germline gives CDR1 MNHEY, CDR2 SVGAGI.

This TCR was recovered from an adult who was a healthcare worker with PCR-confirmed SARS-CoV-2 infection or an uninfected control (not recorded which). The gene calls are TRBV6-5 and TRBJ2-3; no reliable D call. Input material: whole blood. CDR3 coding DNA: TGTGCCAGCAGTTACTCGGGGAACACAGATACGCAGTATTTT. Translated, it gives CASSYSGNTDTQYF.